Listed below are T cell receptor beta chains from one sample, sequenced in a study of blood T cell repertoires in COVID-19. Profiled with immunoSEQ multiplex PCR; TCRdb holds only in-frame clones, not every one. The sample shows 310,000 or so clones, more than 80% of them seen only once. What was sequenced was peripheral blood. Source of these receptors: a man younger than 35 who had recovered from COVID-19. Both conserved end residues are part of each CDR3. The D gene is left open where the match is weak. Clone sizes are given selectively: once, few, many, or a class where the clone is expanded.

d_gene: NA; v_gene: TRBV29-1; j_gene: TRBJ1-5; abundance: NA; CDR3nt: TGCAGCGTTAGAGTCACAGGTTTTAGCAATCAGCCCCAGCATTTT; CDR3aa: CSVRVTGFSNQPQHF
d_gene: NA; v_gene: TRBV2; j_gene: TRBJ1-1; abundance: NA; CDR3nt: TGTGCCAGCAGTGAAGGTACGGGAAGGAAACGCACTGAAGCTTTCTTT; CDR3aa: CASSEGTGRKRTEAFF
d_gene: TRBD1; v_gene: TRBV5-1; j_gene: TRBJ1-1; abundance: NA; CDR3nt: TGCGCCAGCAGCTTGGCCGGGACAGATCAGAACACTGAAGCTTTCTTT; CDR3aa: CASSLAGTDQNTEAFF
d_gene: TRBD1; v_gene: TRBV29-1; j_gene: TRBJ2-2; abundance: NA; CDR3nt: TGCAGCGCCAAGGGACAGACGAACACCGGGGAGCTGTTTTTT; CDR3aa: CSAKGQTNTGELFF
d_gene: TRBD1; v_gene: TRBV29-1; j_gene: TRBJ2-7; abundance: NA; CDR3nt: TGCAGCGTACCGGGACAGGGGGGAGAATTGTACGAGCAGTACTTC; CDR3aa: CSVPGQGGELYEQYF
d_gene: TRBD1; v_gene: TRBV6-5; j_gene: TRBJ2-7; abundance: NA; CDR3nt: TGTGCCAGCAGTTACCGGGACAGGGGTGGCTACGAGCAGTACTTC; CDR3aa: CASSYRDRGGYEQYF
d_gene: NA; v_gene: TRBV19; j_gene: TRBJ1-5; abundance: few; CDR3nt: TGTGCCAGTACCCTAGCAAATAGCAATCAGCCCCAGCATTTT; CDR3aa: CASTLANSNQPQHF
d_gene: TRBD2; v_gene: TRBV6-6; j_gene: TRBJ2-5; abundance: NA; CDR3nt: TGTGCCAGCAGCTACCCTACTAGCGGCCAAGAGACCCAGTACTTC; CDR3aa: CASSYPTSGQETQYF
d_gene: NA; v_gene: TRBV10-1; j_gene: TRBJ1-2; abundance: few; CDR3nt: TGCGCCAGCAGTAGCCCAGGGGAAAGGGTCTCTAACTATGGCTACACCTTC; CDR3aa: CASSSPGERVSNYGYTF
d_gene: TRBD2; v_gene: TRBV5-1; j_gene: TRBJ2-1; abundance: NA; CDR3nt: TGCGCCAGCAGCCGCGGACTAGCGGGAGTGGGCAATGAGCAGTTCTTC; CDR3aa: CASSRGLAGVGNEQFF
d_gene: TRBD1; v_gene: TRBV9; j_gene: TRBJ1-6; abundance: NA; CDR3nt: TGTGCCAGCAGCGAGGGCAGGGGGTCCTATAATTCACCCCTCCACTTT; CDR3aa: CASSEGRGSYNSPLHF
d_gene: NA; v_gene: TRBV4-1; j_gene: TRBJ1-1; abundance: NA; CDR3nt: TGCGCCAGCAGCCCCTGGGAGGAGGGAACTGAAGCTTTCTTT; CDR3aa: CASSPWEEGTEAFF
d_gene: NA; v_gene: TRBV10-1; j_gene: TRBJ1-2; abundance: NA; CDR3nt: TGCGCCAGCAGTGGCCCCGGGACACCAACATATGGCTACACCTTC; CDR3aa: CASSGPGTPTYGYTF
d_gene: TRBD2; v_gene: TRBV29-1; j_gene: TRBJ2-1; abundance: NA; CDR3nt: TGCAGCGTTGAAAGGCTAGCGGGAGGGCGTGCGCAGTTCTTC; CDR3aa: CSVERLAGGRAQFF
d_gene: NA; v_gene: TRBV5-4; j_gene: TRBJ2-7; abundance: NA; CDR3nt: TGTGCCAGCAGTTCCGCAGGGGATCCCTACGAGCAGTACTTC; CDR3aa: CASSSAGDPYEQYF
d_gene: NA; v_gene: TRBV19; j_gene: TRBJ1-1; abundance: once; CDR3nt: TGTGCCAGTACTCGGACAGTTTTGATGAACACTGAAGCTTTCTTT; CDR3aa: CASTRTVLMNTEAFF
d_gene: TRBD2; v_gene: TRBV5-1; j_gene: TRBJ2-3; abundance: NA; CDR3nt: TGCGCCAGCAGCTTGGCCGGTGGACTAGCGGGGAAGACGGATACGCAGTATTTT; CDR3aa: CASSLAGGLAGKTDTQYF
d_gene: NA; v_gene: TRBV6-2/TRBV6-3; j_gene: TRBJ1-1; abundance: NA; CDR3nt: TGTGCCAGCAGTTACGAACAGGGCTGGAACACTGAAGCTTTCTTT; CDR3aa: CASSYEQGWNTEAFF
d_gene: TRBD1; v_gene: TRBV5-4; j_gene: TRBJ2-6; abundance: NA; CDR3nt: TGTGCCAGCAGCTTGCTAAGGACAGGGGAAGTAAGGGCCAACGTCCTGACTTTC; CDR3aa: CASSLLRTGEVRANVLTF
d_gene: NA; v_gene: TRBV7-3; j_gene: TRBJ2-3; abundance: NA; CDR3nt: TGTGCCAGCAGTTGGGCCCCCGGCAATGCAGATACGCAGTATTTT; CDR3aa: CASSWAPGNADTQYF
d_gene: TRBD2; v_gene: TRBV5-1; j_gene: TRBJ2-3; abundance: NA; CDR3nt: TGCGCCACGGCGGGGGGCAGCACAGATACGCAGTATTTT; CDR3aa: CATAGGSTDTQYF
d_gene: TRBD1; v_gene: TRBV7-2; j_gene: TRBJ2-7; abundance: NA; CDR3nt: TGTGCCAGCAGCTTTAGCGACAGGGGGCGCGAGCAGTACTTC; CDR3aa: CASSFSDRGREQYF
d_gene: NA; v_gene: TRBV19; j_gene: TRBJ1-2; abundance: NA; CDR3nt: TGTGCCAGTAGTCCCCACCGGACTCAAACGGGCTACACCTTC; CDR3aa: CASSPHRTQTGYTF
d_gene: TRBD1; v_gene: TRBV14; j_gene: TRBJ1-1; abundance: NA; CDR3nt: TGTGCCAGCAGCCCGGGACAGATAGAAGCTTTCTTT; CDR3aa: CASSPGQIEAFF
d_gene: TRBD2; v_gene: TRBV7-3; j_gene: TRBJ2-1; abundance: NA; CDR3nt: TGTGCCAGCGGGTTAGCGGGAGAGCAGTTCTTC; CDR3aa: CASGLAGEQFF
d_gene: TRBD1; v_gene: TRBV29-1; j_gene: TRBJ2-3; abundance: NA; CDR3nt: TGCAGCGTTGAAGCTTCCACAGGGGGGCACTTAGATACGCAGTATTTT; CDR3aa: CSVEASTGGHLDTQYF
d_gene: NA; v_gene: TRBV20-1; j_gene: TRBJ1-1; abundance: NA; CDR3nt: TGCAGTGCAAGTCCCGGGCCAGGGGCCAACACTGAAGCTTTCTTT; CDR3aa: CSASPGPGANTEAFF
d_gene: TRBD1; v_gene: TRBV5-1; j_gene: TRBJ1-1; abundance: NA; CDR3nt: TGCGCCAGCAGCTTCTTACAGGGGCGAGGAACTGAAGCTTTCTTT; CDR3aa: CASSFLQGRGTEAFF
d_gene: NA; v_gene: TRBV28; j_gene: TRBJ2-7; abundance: few; CDR3nt: TGTGCCACCGATCGTAACGAGCCCTACGAGCAGTACTTC; CDR3aa: CATDRNEPYEQYF
d_gene: NA; v_gene: TRBV25-1; j_gene: TRBJ1-2; abundance: NA; CDR3nt: TGTGCCAGCAGTGAACCGAGAACTAACTATGGCTACACCTTC; CDR3aa: CASSEPRTNYGYTF
d_gene: NA; v_gene: TRBV4-1; j_gene: TRBJ2-2; abundance: NA; CDR3nt: TGCGCCAGCAGCCCTCCTACCGGGGAGCTGTTTTTT; CDR3aa: CASSPPTGELFF
d_gene: TRBD2; v_gene: TRBV2; j_gene: TRBJ2-1; abundance: NA; CDR3nt: TGTGCCAGCAGGGGACTAGCGGGAGGGGGTGGAAATGAGCAGTTCTTC; CDR3aa: CASRGLAGGGGNEQFF
d_gene: NA; v_gene: TRBV27; j_gene: TRBJ1-1; abundance: NA; CDR3nt: TGTGCCAGCAGCCCGGGACATTTGAACACTGAAGCTTTCTTT; CDR3aa: CASSPGHLNTEAFF
d_gene: TRBD1; v_gene: TRBV7-2; j_gene: TRBJ1-3; abundance: NA; CDR3nt: TGTGCCAGCAGCTTCGGTGTTGGGACAGGCTCTGGAAACACCATATATTTT; CDR3aa: CASSFGVGTGSGNTIYF
d_gene: TRBD2; v_gene: TRBV25-1; j_gene: TRBJ2-7; abundance: NA; CDR3nt: TGTGCCACGAGTTTAGCGGGAGGCGGCGAGCAGTACTTC; CDR3aa: CATSLAGGGEQYF
d_gene: NA; v_gene: TRBV4-3; j_gene: TRBJ1-1; abundance: NA; CDR3nt: TGCGCCAGCAGCCAAGCACCGGACAGATCGAACACTGAAGCTTTCTTT; CDR3aa: CASSQAPDRSNTEAFF
d_gene: NA; v_gene: TRBV30; j_gene: TRBJ1-5; abundance: NA; CDR3nt: TGTGCCTGGGGAGCCAGGACAGTTAATCAGCCCCAGCATTTT; CDR3aa: CAWGARTVNQPQHF
d_gene: TRBD1; v_gene: TRBV5-1; j_gene: TRBJ1-6; abundance: NA; CDR3nt: TGCGCCAGCAGCTTGGCGGACAGGGGTAATTCACCCCTCCACTTT; CDR3aa: CASSLADRGNSPLHF
d_gene: TRBD1; v_gene: TRBV6-1; j_gene: TRBJ2-5; abundance: NA; CDR3nt: TGTGCCAGCAGTGAATCAGGGGGCAGGGAGACCCAGTACTTC; CDR3aa: CASSESGGRETQYF
d_gene: NA; v_gene: TRBV27; j_gene: TRBJ2-5; abundance: NA; CDR3nt: TGTGCCAGCAGTTTATCCCCAGCGGACCCCGAAGAGACCCAGTACTTC; CDR3aa: CASSLSPADPEETQYF
d_gene: NA; v_gene: TRBV3-1/TRBV3-2; j_gene: TRBJ2-7; abundance: once; CDR3nt: TGTGCCAGCAGCCAGACAGTAATCTCCTACGAGCAGTACTTC; CDR3aa: CASSQTVISYEQYF
d_gene: NA; v_gene: TRBV19; j_gene: TRBJ1-3; abundance: NA; CDR3nt: TGTGCCAGTAGTTTGGAGAGGTCCCGCAACTCTGGAAACACCATATATTTT; CDR3aa: CASSLERSRNSGNTIYF
d_gene: NA; v_gene: TRBV6-6; j_gene: TRBJ2-3; abundance: NA; CDR3nt: TGTGCCAGCAGTTACTCGATAACACAGGATACGCAGTATTTT; CDR3aa: CASSYSITQDTQYF
d_gene: NA; v_gene: TRBV5-6; j_gene: TRBJ1-1; abundance: NA; CDR3nt: TGTGCCAGCACCTTGGGCGCGGGTCCCAACACTGAAGCTTTCTTT; CDR3aa: CASTLGAGPNTEAFF